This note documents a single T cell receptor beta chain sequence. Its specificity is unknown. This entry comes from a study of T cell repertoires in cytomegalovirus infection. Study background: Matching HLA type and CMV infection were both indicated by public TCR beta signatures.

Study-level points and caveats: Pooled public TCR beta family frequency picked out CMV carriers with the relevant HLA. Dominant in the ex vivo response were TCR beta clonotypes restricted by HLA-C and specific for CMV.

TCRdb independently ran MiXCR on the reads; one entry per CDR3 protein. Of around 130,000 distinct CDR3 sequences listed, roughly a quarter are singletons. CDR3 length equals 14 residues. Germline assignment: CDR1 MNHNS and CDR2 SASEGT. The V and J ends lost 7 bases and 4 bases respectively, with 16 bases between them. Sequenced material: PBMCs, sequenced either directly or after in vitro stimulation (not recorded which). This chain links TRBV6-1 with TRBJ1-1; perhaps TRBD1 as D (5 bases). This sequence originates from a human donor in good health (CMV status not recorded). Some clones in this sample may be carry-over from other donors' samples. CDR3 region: CASMSPNRGTEAFF. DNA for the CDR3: TGTGCCAGCATGTCCCCAAATAGGGGCACTGAAGCTTTCTTT.